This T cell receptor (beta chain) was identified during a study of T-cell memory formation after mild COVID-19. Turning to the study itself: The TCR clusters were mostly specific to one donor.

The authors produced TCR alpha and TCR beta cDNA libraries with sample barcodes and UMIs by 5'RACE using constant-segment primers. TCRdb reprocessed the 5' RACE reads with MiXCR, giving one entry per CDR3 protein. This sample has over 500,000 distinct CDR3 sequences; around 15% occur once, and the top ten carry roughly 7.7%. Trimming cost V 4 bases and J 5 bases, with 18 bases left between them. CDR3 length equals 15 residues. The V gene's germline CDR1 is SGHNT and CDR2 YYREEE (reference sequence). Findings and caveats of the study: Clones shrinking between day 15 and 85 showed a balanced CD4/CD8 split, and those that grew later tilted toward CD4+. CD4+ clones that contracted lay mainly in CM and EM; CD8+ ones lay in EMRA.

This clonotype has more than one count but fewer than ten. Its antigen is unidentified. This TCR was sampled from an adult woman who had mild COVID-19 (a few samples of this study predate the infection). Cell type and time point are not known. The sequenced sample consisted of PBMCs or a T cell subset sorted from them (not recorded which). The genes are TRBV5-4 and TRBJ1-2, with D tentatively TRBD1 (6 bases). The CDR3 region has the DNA TGTGCCAGCAGCGGTCGGGGGGCCGGGTGGTATGGCTACACCTTC. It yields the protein CASSGRGAGWYGYTF. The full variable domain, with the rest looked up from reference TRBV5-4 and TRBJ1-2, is ETGVTQSPTHLIKTRGQQVTLRCSSQSGHNTVSWYQQALGQGPQFIFQYYREEENGRGNFPPRFSGLQFPNYSSELNVNALELDDSALYLCASSGRGAGWYGYTFGSGTRLTVV.